The T cell receptor (beta chain) described here comes from a study of blood T cell repertoires in COVID-19. Study-level background: Specimens from acute and convalescent COVID-19 originated in the United States, Italy and Spain. PBMCs, B-cell-depleted T cells, or T cells provided the cDNA or gDNA that made up the material.

This CDR3 spans 15 amino acids. The V gene's germline CDR1 is LGHNA and CDR2 YSLEER. Trimming removed 3 bases from V and 2 bases from J; junction bases left unmatched: 5. This clone was seen a single time. Data came from immunoSEQ multiplex PCR; TCRdb stores just in-frame clones and leaves some out. The sample has over 250,000 clones; 83% are singletons. The sequence was collected from a woman between 50 and 59 years old who had recovered from COVID-19. The chain combines TRBV4-3 with TRBJ1-2; 8 bases are a match to TRBD1. Sample: peripheral blood. The chain's CDR3 is CASSQQQGGNYGYTF. The CDR3 DNA reads as TGCGCCAGCAGCCAGCAACAGGGGGGGAACTATGGCTACACCTTC.